In its sample, the clone carrying this TCR beta chain was seen once. The antigen remains unidentified. These data are taken from a study of T cell clonotyping in hematopoietic cell transplantation. Study-level findings and limits: Cells were unsorted, so CD4 and CD8 contributions were not separated. Higher Inverse Simpson Index values in graft donor and pretransplant recipient predicted broader posttransplant TCR diversity.

The CDR3 sequence is 16 residues long. V shed 7 bases and J shed 0 bases, with 16 bases lying between them. From germline, CDR1 is LNHDA and CDR2 SQIVND (reference sequence). Here immunoSEQ multiplex PCR was the method, and the copy in TCRdb shows in-frame clones only, minus some. The table includes around 37,000 clones, nearly 97% detected once. Sequences were obtained from peripheral blood mononuclear cells. The rearrangement links TRBV19 to TRBJ1-3, with D hard to call. This clonotype originated in a man younger than 45 in good health. Some clones in this sample may be carry-over from other donors' samples. CDR3 sequence: CASTIRTDLSGNTIYF. The CDR3 DNA is TGTGCCAGTACCATCCGCACGGATCTCTCTGGAAACACCATATATTTT. The full variable domain, completed using reference TRBV19 and TRBJ1-3, is DGGITQSPKYLFRKEGQNVTLSCEQNLNHDAMYWYRQDPGQGLRLIYYSQIVNDFQKGDIAEGYSVSREKKESFPLTVTSAQKNPTAFYLCASTIRTDLSGNTIYFGEGSWLTVV.